The rows below give T cell receptor beta chains drawn from one sample of a study of T cell responses to AZD1222 COVID-19 vaccine. TCRdb's copy holds only in-frame clones and misses some; the assay was immunoSEQ multiplex PCR. The table lists about 120,000 clones, about 95% of them singletons, with about 3% in the top ten. The input for sequencing was peripheral blood, taken 28 days after the second AZD1222 dose. Every receptor here comes from an adult who received the AZD1222 COVID-19 vaccine. Each CDR3 is given with its conserved first and last residue. Fields, in order: V gene, D gene, J gene, CDR3 protein, CDR3 DNA. D genes are given only for firm matches.

>TRBV30|-|TRBJ1-5
CAWSVEPGGPQHF
TGTGCCTGGAGTGTCGAGCCCGGCGGGCCCCAGCATTTT
>TRBV25-1|-|TRBJ2-1
CASRTGWALEQFF
TGTGCCAGCAGGACCGGGTGGGCTCTTGAGCAGTTCTTC
>TRBV28|-|TRBJ2-1
CASSPHRRGLQFF
TGTGCCAGCAGTCCCCACCGGAGAGGCTTACAGTTCTTC
>TRBV18|TRBD1|TRBJ1-2
CASSQDRDPYYGYTF
TGTGCCAGCTCACAGGACAGGGATCCCTACTATGGCTACACCTTC
>TRBV6-5|-|TRBJ1-5
CASSYGAGDSNQPQHF
TGTGCCAGCAGTTACGGGGCAGGGGATAGCAATCAGCCCCAGCATTTT
>TRBV11-1|-|TRBJ1-1
CASSLAGGFTTEAFF
TGTGCCAGCAGCTTAGCGGGAGGGTTTACTACTGAAGCTTTCTTT
>TRBV6-1|-|TRBJ1-3
CASSEALRWGMNTIYF
TGTGCCAGCAGTGAAGCGCTTCGATGGGGTATGAACACCATATATTTT
>TRBV2|-|TRBJ1-3
CASSEAFVVTGNTIYF
TGTGCCAGCAGTGAAGCGTTTGTGGTAACTGGAAACACCATATATTTT
>TRBV6-6|-|TRBJ1-2
CASSYSPNYGYTF
TGTGCCAGCAGTTACTCGCCGAACTATGGCTACACCTTC
>TRBV30|TRBD2|TRBJ2-7
CAWMVAGASYEQYF
TGTGCCTGGATGGTAGCGGGAGCATCCTACGAGCAGTACTTC
>TRBV30|TRBD1|TRBJ1-6
CAWSMGQGGSPLHF
TGTGCCTGGAGTATGGGACAGGGCGGTTCACCCCTCCACTTT
>TRBV12-3/TRBV12-4|-|TRBJ1-5
CASSPPDYQPQHF
TGTGCCAGCAGTCCCCCCGACTATCAGCCCCAGCATTTT
>TRBV18|-|TRBJ1-2
CASSPTEANYGYTF
TGTGCCAGCTCCCCCACAGAAGCTAACTATGGCTACACCTTC
>TRBV5-6|-|TRBJ1-1
CASSLTASSGEAFF
TGTGCCAGCAGCTTGACAGCGTCATCTGGAGAAGCTTTCTTT
>TRBV19|TRBD1|TRBJ1-3
CASKEITGTGGTSGNTIYF
TGTGCCAGCAAAGAAATTACCGGGACAGGGGGTACCTCTGGAAACACCATATATTTT
>TRBV2|-|TRBJ1-1
CASGSDRNTEAFF
TGTGCCAGCGGATCGGACAGGAACACTGAAGCTTTCTTT